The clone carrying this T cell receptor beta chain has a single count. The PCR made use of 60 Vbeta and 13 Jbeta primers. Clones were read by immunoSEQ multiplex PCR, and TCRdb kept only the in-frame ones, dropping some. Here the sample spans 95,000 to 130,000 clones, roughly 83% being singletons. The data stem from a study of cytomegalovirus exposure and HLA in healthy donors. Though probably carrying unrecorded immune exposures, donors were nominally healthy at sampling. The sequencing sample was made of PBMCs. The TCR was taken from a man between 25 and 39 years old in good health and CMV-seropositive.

The CDR3 DNA reads as TGTGCCAGCGGAAAGACAGGGAGGTATGGCTACACCTTC. Its protein is CASGKTGRYGYTF. V usage is TRBV5-4 and J usage is TRBJ1-2, with 7 bases identical to TRBD1. Trimming took 7 bases from V and 5 from J; bases not matched to a gene: 8. This CDR3 comprises 13 residues. Looked up from germline, CDR1 is SGHNT and CDR2 is YYREEE (reference sequence). The complete variable domain, with remaining parts taken from reference TRBV5-4 and TRBJ1-2, reads ETGVTQSPTHLIKTRGQQVTLRCSSQSGHNTVSWYQQALGQGPQFIFQYYREEENGRGNFPPRFSGLQFPNYSSELNVNALELDDSALYLCASGKTGRYGYTFGSGTRLTVV.